The 8 T cell receptor beta chains below all came from one sample that was sequenced in a study of blood T cell repertoires in COVID-19 (dated by TCRdb to the early 2020s). Library preparation was by the immunoSEQ multiplex PCR assay. Imported from immuneACCESS, the table was reduced by TCRdb to in-frame sequences with V and J called. These copies leave out some clones; in studies compared against another copy, an unresolved V gene accounts for under half, and the cause of the remainder is not known. This sample is represented by 200,000 to 250,000 clones; around 87% of them were singletons. The ten largest clones add up to around 7.3% of the sample. Sample: peripheral blood. These TCRs come from a woman aged 70 to 79 with active or convalescent COVID-19.

The genes are TRBV10-3 and TRBJ2-3; TRBD1 aligns across 9 bases. V dropped 7 bases and J dropped 8; count of bases not matched to a gene: 10. The CDR3 contains 14 residues. From germline, CDR1 is ENHRY and CDR2 SYGVKD. The CDR3: CAIMGDREKVTQYF. DNA for the CDR3: TGTGCCATCATGGGGGACAGGGAAAAAGTTACGCAGTATTTT.

The J gene is TRBJ1-1, the V gene TRBV19; 7 bases fit TRBD1. V shed 5 bases, J shed 6 bases, and the junction held 9 bases outside the gene matches. CDR1 and CDR2 (germline): LNHDA, SQIVND (reference sequence). CDR3 length: 14 amino acids. CDR3 amino acids: CASSPSGGLAEAFF. The CDR3, as DNA: TGTGCCAGTAGTCCCTCAGGGGGGCTCGCTGAAGCTTTCTTT.

V is TRBV7-6 and J is TRBJ2-4; tentative D call: TRBD2 (6 bases). Trimming shortened V by 1 base and J by 0 bases, and 10 bases separated the two germline ends. Germline V gene sequence: CDR1 SGHVS, CDR2 FNYEAQ. The CDR3 sequence is 16 residues long. CDR3 in amino acids: CASSLVPGGAKNIQYF. The CDR3 DNA is TGTGCCAGCAGCTTAGTTCCCGGGGGAGCCAAAAACATTCAGTACTTC.

This chain links TRBV19 with TRBJ1-1; no clear D. The V end lost 3 bases, the J end lost 10 bases, and 12 bases lay between the germline ends. This CDR3 contains 12 residues. Germline V CDR1 and CDR2: LNHDA, SQIVND (reference sequence). In DNA, the CDR3 is TGTGCCAGTAGTATCCCCGTTGCGGGAGCTTTCTTT. Translated: CASSIPVAGAFF.

The chain couples TRBV6-5 to TRBJ1-2, with TRBD1 matching over 8 bases. This CDR3 contains 14 residues. J was trimmed by 3 bases and V by 6 bases; bases with no gene match: 6. The V gene's germline CDR1 is MNHEY and CDR2 SVGAGI. CDR3 sequence reads: CASRYTTGDYGYTF. The CDR3 region has the DNA TGTGCCAGCAGGTATACGACAGGGGACTATGGCTACACCTTC.

This clone appeared a single time. The chain employs TRBV6-1 and TRBJ1-2; 7 bases are a match to TRBD1. The CDR3 has 13 residues. CDR1 and CDR2 (germline): MNHNS, SASEGT. After removal of 5 bases from V and 5 bases from J, the junction contained 5 bases not matched to a gene. The CDR3 nucleotides are TGTGCCAGCAGTTCGGACAGGTCGTATGGCTACACCTTC. Translated, it gives CASSSDRSYGYTF.

The chain recombines TRBV19 with TRBJ1-2; D remains ambiguous. CDR3 length: 12 amino acids. Germline assignment: CDR1 LNHDA and CDR2 SQIVND (reference sequence). Trimming removed 4 bases at V and 5 bases at J, with 8 bases between. CDR3 nucleotide sequence: TGTGCCAGTAGTAGTCAGTGGTATGGCTACACCTTC. Its protein product is CASSSQWYGYTF.

This clone turned up a few times. This chain joins TRBV2 and TRBJ1-2, with 7 positions matching TRBD1. V was pared by 8 bases and J by 8 bases, with 11 bases of the junction left unmatched. CDR1 and CDR2 from the germline V gene are SNHLY and FYNNEI. This CDR3 has 13 amino acids. The CDR3 bases are TGTGCCAGCGATAAGAACAGGGGAGCGGGCTACACCTTC. Encoded protein: CASDKNRGAGYTF.